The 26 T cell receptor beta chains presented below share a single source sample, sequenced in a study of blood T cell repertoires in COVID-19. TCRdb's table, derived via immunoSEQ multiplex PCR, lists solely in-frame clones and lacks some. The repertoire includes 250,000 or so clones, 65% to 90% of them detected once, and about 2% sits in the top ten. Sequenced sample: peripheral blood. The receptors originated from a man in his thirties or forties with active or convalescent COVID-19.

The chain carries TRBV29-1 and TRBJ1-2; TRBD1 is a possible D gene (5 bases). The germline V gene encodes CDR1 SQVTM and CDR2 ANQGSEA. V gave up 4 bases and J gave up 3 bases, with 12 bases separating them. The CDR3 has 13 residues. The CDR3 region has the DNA TGCAGCGTTGCTGGCGGGGGGGACTATGGCTACACCTTC. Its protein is CSVAGGGDYGYTF.

The CDR3 spells CASRAGGRSGNTIYF. The CDR3 DNA follows: TGTGCCAGTAGGGCCGGGGGTCGCTCTGGAAACACCATATATTTT. This chain joins TRBV19 and TRBJ1-3; possible D gene TRBD1, 5 bases. In germline, CDR1 is LNHDA, CDR2 SQIVND (reference sequence). Trimming removed 6 bases at V and 0 bases at J, with 12 bases between. The CDR3 extends over 15 amino acids. Variable domain in full (rest from reference TRBV19 and TRBJ1-3): DGGITQSPKYLFRKEGQNVTLSCEQNLNHDAMYWYRQDPGQGLRLIYYSQIVNDFQKGDIAEGYSVSREKKESFPLTVTSAQKNPTAFYLCASRAGGRSGNTIYFGEGSWLTVV.

CDR3 sequence: CAISEPQAFSSSYEQYF. The CDR3 DNA is TGTGCCATCAGTGAGCCGCAGGCCTTTTCGAGCTCCTACGAGCAGTACTTC. This chain links TRBV10-3 with TRBJ2-7; D remains ambiguous. Per the germline V gene, CDR1 is ENHRY and CDR2 is SYGVKD. The CDR3 is made up of 17 amino acids. V gave up 2 bases and J gave up 0 bases, with 17 bases separating them.

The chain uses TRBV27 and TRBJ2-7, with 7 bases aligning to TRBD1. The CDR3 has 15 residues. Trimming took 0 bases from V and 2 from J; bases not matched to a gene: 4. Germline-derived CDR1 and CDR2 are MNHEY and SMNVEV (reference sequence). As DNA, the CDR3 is TGTGCCAGCAGTTTATCGAGCCAGGGGGCCTACGAGCAGTACTTC. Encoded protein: CASSLSSQGAYEQYF.

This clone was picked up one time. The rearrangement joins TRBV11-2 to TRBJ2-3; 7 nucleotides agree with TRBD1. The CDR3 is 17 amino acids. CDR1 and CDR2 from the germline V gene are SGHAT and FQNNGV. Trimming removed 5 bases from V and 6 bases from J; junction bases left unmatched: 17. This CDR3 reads CASSTGTDLRAWDTQYF. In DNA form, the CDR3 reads TGTGCCAGCAGCACCGGGACAGACCTACGTGCGTGGGATACGCAGTATTTT.

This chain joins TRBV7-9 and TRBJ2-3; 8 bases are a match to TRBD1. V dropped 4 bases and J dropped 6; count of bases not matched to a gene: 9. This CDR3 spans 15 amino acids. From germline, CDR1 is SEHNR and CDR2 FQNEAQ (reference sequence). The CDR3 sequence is CASSYGTGHRDTQYF. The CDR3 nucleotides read TGTGCCAGCAGCTATGGGACAGGACACAGGGATACGCAGTATTTT.

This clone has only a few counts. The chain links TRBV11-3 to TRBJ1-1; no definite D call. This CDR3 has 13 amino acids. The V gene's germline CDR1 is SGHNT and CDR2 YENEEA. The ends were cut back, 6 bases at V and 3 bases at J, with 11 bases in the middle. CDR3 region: CASSQNLYTEAFF. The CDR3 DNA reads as TGTGCCAGCAGTCAGAACCTTTACACTGAAGCTTTCTTT.

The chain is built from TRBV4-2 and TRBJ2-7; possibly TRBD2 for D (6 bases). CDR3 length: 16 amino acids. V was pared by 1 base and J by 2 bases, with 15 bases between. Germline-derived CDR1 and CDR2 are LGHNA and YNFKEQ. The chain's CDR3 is CASSQGLRGTAYEQYF. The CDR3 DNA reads TGTGCCAGCAGCCAAGGACTTCGGGGGACGGCCTACGAGCAGTACTTC.

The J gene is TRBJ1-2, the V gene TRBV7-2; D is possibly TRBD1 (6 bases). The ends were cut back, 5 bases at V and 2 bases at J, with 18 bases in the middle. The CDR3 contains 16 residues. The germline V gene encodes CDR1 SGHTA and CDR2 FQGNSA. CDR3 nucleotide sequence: TGTGCCAGCAGCCCATTCGGGACACACTTAAACTATGGCTACACCTTC. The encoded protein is CASSPFGTHLNYGYTF.

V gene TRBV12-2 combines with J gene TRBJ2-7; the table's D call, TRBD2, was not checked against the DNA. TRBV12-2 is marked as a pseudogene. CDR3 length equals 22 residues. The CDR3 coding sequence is TGTGCAAGTCGCTTGAGGACGGAGGACAGAGGAGCCATCAGCGGGGGGGATTACGAGCAGTACTTC. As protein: CASRLRTEDRGAISGGDYEQYF.

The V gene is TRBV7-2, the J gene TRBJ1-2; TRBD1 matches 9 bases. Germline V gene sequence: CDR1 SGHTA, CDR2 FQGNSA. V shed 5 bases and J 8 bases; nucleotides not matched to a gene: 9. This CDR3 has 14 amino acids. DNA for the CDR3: TGTGCCAGCAGCCCCGGGACAGGGCCTCTGGGCTACACCTTC. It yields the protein CASSPGTGPLGYTF.

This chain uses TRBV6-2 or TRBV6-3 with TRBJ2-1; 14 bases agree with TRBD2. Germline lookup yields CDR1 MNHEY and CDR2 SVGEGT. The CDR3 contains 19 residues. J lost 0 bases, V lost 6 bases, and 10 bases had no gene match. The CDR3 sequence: CASSPPGLAGGSSYNEQFF. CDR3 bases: TGTGCCAGCAGCCCCCCAGGACTAGCGGGGGGCAGCTCCTACAATGAGCAGTTCTTC.

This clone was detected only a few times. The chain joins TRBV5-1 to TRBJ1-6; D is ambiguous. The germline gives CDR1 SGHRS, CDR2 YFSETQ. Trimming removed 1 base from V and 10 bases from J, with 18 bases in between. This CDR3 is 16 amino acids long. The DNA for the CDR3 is TGCGCCAGCAGCTTGATCGTCTTCCGGGGTCGGTCACCCCTCCACTTT. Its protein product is CASSLIVFRGRSPLHF.

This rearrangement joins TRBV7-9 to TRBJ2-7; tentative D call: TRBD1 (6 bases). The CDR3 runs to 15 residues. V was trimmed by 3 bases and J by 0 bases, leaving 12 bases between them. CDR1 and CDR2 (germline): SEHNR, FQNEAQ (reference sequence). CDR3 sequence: CASSLGSGVSYEQYF. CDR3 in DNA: TGTGCCAGCAGCTTGGGCTCAGGGGTCTCCTACGAGCAGTACTTC.

The CDR3 bases are TGTGCCAGCAGCCAAGGATCTGGGGACAGGGGCGGCTACACCTTC. Encoded protein: CASSQGSGDRGGYTF. V and J are TRBV3-1 (or the pseudogene TRBV3-2) and TRBJ1-2; 10 nucleotides match TRBD1. There are 15 residues in the CDR3. V was clipped by 1 base and J by 8 bases; unmatched bases: 7. The germline V gene has CDR1 LGHDT and CDR2 YNNKEL (reference sequence).

Written as DNA, the CDR3 is TGTGCCAGTAGAAAGTCCACCGGCGGGGCGACTACTGAAGCTTTCTTT. Translating gives CASRKSTGGATTEAFF. V is TRBV19 and J is TRBJ1-1; TRBD1 might be the D (5 bases). The germline V gene encodes CDR1 LNHDA and CDR2 SQIVND (reference sequence). V was shortened by 6 bases and J by 5 bases, with 22 bases between the two germline ends. The CDR3 consists of 16 residues.

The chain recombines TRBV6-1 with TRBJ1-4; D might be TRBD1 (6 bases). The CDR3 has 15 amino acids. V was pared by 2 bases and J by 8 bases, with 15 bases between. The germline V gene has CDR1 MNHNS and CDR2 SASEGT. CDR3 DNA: TGTGCCAGCAGTGAAACAACAGGGTTTGAGGAAAAACTGTTTTTT. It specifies CASSETTGFEEKLFF.

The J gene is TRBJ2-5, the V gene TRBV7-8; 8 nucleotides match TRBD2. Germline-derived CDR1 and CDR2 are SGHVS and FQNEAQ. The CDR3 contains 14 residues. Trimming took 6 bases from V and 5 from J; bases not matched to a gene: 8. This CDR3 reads CASRRGGLGETQYF. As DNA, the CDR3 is TGTGCCAGCAGACGGGGGGGCCTCGGGGAGACCCAGTACTTC.

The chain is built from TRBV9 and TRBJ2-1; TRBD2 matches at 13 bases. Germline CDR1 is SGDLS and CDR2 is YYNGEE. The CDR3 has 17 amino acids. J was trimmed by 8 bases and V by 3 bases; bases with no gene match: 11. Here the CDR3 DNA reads TGTGCCAGCAGCGAATCACCCGGGACTAGCGGGGTCTATGAGCAGTTCTTC. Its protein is CASSESPGTSGVYEQFF.

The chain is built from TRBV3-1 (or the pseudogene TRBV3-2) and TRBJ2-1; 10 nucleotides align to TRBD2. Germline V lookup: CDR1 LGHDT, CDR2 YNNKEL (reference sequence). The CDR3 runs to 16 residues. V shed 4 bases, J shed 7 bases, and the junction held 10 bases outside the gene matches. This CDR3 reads CASSRRLAGVFNEQFF. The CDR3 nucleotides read TGTGCCAGCAGCCGCCGACTAGCGGGTGTTTTTAATGAGCAGTTCTTC.

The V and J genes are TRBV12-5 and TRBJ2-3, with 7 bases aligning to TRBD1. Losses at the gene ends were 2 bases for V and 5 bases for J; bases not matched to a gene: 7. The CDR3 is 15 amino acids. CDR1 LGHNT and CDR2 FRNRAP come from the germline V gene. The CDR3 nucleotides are TGTGCTAGTGGTTTGACAACAGGGGTTGGAGATACGCAGTATTTT. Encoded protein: CASGLTTGVGDTQYF.

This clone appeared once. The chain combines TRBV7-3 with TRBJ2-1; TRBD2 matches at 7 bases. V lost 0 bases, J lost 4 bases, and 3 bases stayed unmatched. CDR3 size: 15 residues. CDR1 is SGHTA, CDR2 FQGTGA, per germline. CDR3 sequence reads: CASSLTGREYNEQFF. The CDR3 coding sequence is TGTGCCAGCAGCTTAACAGGGAGGGAGTACAATGAGCAGTTCTTC.

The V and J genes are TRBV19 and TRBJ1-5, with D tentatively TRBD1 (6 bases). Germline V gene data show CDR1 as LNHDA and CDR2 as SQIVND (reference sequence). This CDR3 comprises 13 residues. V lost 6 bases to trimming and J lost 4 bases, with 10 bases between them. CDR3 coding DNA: TGTGCCAGTAGCTCACAGGGAAATCAGCCCCAGCATTTT. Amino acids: CASSSQGNQPQHF.

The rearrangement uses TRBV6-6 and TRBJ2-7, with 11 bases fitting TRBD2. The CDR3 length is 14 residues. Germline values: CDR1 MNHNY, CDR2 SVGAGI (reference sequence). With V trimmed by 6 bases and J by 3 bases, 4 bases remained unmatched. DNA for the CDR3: TGTGCCAGCAGAGTAGCGGGGGGGTTCTACGAGCAGTACTTC. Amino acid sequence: CASRVAGGFYEQYF.

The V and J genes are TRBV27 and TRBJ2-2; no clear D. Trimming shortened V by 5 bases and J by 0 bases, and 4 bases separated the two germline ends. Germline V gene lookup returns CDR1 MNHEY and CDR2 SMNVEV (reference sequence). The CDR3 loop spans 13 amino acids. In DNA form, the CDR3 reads TGTGCCAGCAGTACAACGAACACCGGGGAGCTGTTTTTT. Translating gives CASSTTNTGELFF.

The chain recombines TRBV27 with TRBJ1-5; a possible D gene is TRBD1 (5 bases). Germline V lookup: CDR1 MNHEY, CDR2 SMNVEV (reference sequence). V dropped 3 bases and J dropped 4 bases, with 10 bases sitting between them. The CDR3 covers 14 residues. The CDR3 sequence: CASSFRGYNQPQHF. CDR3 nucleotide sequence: TGTGCCAGCAGTTTTCGGGGGTATAATCAGCCCCAGCATTTT.